This TCR beta chain was captured in a study of blood T cell repertoires in COVID-19. The wider study: The analysed material was cDNA or gDNA that came from T cells, B-cell-depleted T cells, or PBMCs.

The method was immunoSEQ multiplex PCR; TCRdb's version includes in-frame clones alone and lacks a portion of them. The sample includes roughly 52,000 clones, roughly 90% seen only once; the top ten take under 8.5%. CDR1 is MNHEY, CDR2 SMNVEV, per germline (reference sequence). The CDR3 is made up of 17 amino acids. V lost 6 bases to trimming and J lost 2 bases; unmatched junction nucleotides: 13. Sequenced: peripheral blood. The V and J genes are TRBV27 and TRBJ2-3, with 8 bases fitting TRBD2. The receptor was isolated from a man aged 60-69 years with active COVID-19. The CDR3 DNA sequence: TGTGCCAGCAGCCAAATTAGACTAGCGCCCACCACAGATACGCAGTATTTT. It yields the protein CASSQIRLAPTTDTQYF.